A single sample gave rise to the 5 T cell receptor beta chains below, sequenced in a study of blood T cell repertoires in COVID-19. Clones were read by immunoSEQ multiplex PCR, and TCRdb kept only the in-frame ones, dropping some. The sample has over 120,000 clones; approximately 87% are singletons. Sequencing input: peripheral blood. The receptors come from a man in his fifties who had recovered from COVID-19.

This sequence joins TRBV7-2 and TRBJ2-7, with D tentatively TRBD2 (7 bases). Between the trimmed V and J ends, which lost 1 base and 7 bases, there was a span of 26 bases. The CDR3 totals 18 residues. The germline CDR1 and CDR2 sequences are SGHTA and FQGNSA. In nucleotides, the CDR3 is TGTGCCAGCAGCTTAGAGGTCAGGGGAGGGGTCGGCCCAAGGGAGCAGTACTTC. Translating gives CASSLEVRGGVGPREQYF.

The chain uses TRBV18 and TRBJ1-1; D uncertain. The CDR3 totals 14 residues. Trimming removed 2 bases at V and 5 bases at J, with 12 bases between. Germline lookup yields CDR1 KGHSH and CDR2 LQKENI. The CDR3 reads CASSPDGRGTEAFF. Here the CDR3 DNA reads TGTGCCAGCTCACCAGACGGCCGAGGGACTGAAGCTTTCTTT.

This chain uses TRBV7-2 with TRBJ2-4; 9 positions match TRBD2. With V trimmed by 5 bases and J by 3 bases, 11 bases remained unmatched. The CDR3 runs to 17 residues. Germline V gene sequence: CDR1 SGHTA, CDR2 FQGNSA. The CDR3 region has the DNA TGTGCCAGCAGCCCTTCTGGGAGCGGGGGGTACAAAAACATTCAGTACTTC. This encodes CASSPSGSGGYKNIQYF.

This CDR3 is CASSLTGQGVDTQYF. The CDR3 DNA sequence: TGTGCCAGCTCGCTCACGGGACAGGGGGTTGATACGCAGTATTTT. The chain uses TRBV18 and TRBJ2-3; 11 bases line up with TRBD1. The CDR3 totals 15 residues. The ends lost 6 bases at V and 6 bases at J; junction bases unmatched: 8. In germline, CDR1 is KGHSH, CDR2 LQKENI.

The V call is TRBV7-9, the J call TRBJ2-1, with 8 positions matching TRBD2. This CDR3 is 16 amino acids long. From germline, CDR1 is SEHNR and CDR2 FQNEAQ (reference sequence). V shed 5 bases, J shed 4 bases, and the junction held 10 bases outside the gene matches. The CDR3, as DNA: TGTGCCAGCAGCCACTCAGGACTAGCCACATACAATGAGCAGTTCTTC. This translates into CASSHSGLATYNEQFF.